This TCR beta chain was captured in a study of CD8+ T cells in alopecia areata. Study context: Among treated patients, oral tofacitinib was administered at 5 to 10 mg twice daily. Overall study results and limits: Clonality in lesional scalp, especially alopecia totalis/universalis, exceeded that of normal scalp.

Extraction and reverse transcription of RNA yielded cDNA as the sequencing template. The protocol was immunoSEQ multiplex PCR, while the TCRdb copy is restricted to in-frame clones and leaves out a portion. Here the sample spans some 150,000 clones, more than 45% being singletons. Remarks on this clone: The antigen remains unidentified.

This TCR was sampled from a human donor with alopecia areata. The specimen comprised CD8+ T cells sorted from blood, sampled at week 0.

This chain's CDR3 is CASSLGTNQPQHF. CDR3 DNA sequence: TGTGCCAGCAGTTTGGGGACTAATCAGCCCCAGCATTTT. This sequence joins TRBV27 and TRBJ1-5; a possible D gene is TRBD1 (5 bases). The germline gives CDR1 MNHEY, CDR2 SMNVEV (reference sequence). Trimming shortened V by 3 bases and J by 4 bases, and 7 bases separated the two germline ends. The CDR3 is 13 residues long.